This T cell receptor (beta chain) was captured by sequencing in a study of blood T cell repertoires in COVID-19. For the study at large: Samples taken during acute and convalescent COVID-19 were collected in the United States, Italy and Spain. PBMCs, B-cell-depleted T cells, or T cells were the source of the cDNA or gDNA that made up the material.

How the authors handled the data: Estimation of nucleated cell counts relied on the amplification of reference gene primers. Assay used: immunoSEQ multiplex PCR; TCRdb lists only in-frame clones, some missing. From that table come the V and J calls and clone size; the DNA was used to work out D and trimming. This sample has 150,000 to 200,000 clones, with roughly 90% found just once. This CDR3 region has 15 residues. Trimming removed 5 bases at V and 1 base at J, with 15 bases between. Germline values: CDR1 GTSNPN, CDR2 SVGIG (reference sequence). The clonotype was recovered from a woman in her 70s with acute or convalescent COVID-19. The genes are TRBV30 and TRBJ2-1, with D tentatively TRBD2 (6 bases). The sequenced material came from peripheral blood. The chain's CDR3 is CAWDPGGGSYNEQFF. The CDR3 nucleotides read TGTGCCTGGGACCCCGGGGGAGGATCCTACAATGAGCAGTTCTTC. The variable domain in full, completed from reference TRBV30 and TRBJ2-1, reads SQTIHQWPATLVQPVGSPLSLECTVEGTSNPNLYWYRQAAGRGLQLLFYSVGIGQISSEVPQNLSASRPQDRQFILSSKKLLLSDSGFYLCAWDPGGGSYNEQFFGPGTRLTVL.